This TCR beta chain was sequenced for a study of blood T cell repertoires in COVID-19. At the level of the study: Both acute and convalescent COVID-19 samples were obtained from the United States, Italy and Spain. T cells, B-cell-depleted T cells, or PBMCs provided the cDNA or gDNA that served as material.

Original processing notes: Estimates of nucleated cell counts were drawn from the amplification of reference gene primers. Profiled with immunoSEQ multiplex PCR; TCRdb holds only in-frame clones, not every one. That table is the source of V, J and clone size, and D and trimming were worked out from the DNA. The sample contains around 110,000 clones, just under 80% of which appear only once. Germline V gives CDR1 SQVTM, CDR2 ANQGSEA. Trimming removed 4 bases at V and 0 bases at J, with 13 bases between. The length of the CDR3 is 15 residues. The V call is TRBV29-1, the J call TRBJ2-4; weak D call: TRBD2 (6 bases). The specimen sequenced was peripheral blood. The sequence was obtained from a man aged 55 to 70 with active or convalescent COVID-19. The DNA for the CDR3 is TGCAGCGTTGGGCTGATGGGACTAGCCAAAAACATTCAGTACTTC. Its translation is CSVGLMGLAKNIQYF.